The source of this TCR beta chain is a study of T cell responses to AZD1222 COVID-19 vaccine. Study-wide results and limits: Once two AZD1222 doses were given, Spike-specific TCR breadth and depth went up. Only 5 or 6 AZD1222 recipients were seropositive at baseline. Epitopes outside B.1.351 and B.1.1.7 mutated regions reportedly drew nearly half of spike TCRs. Among the donors, most were white British and more were female, and clonal diversity was possibly underestimated.

With respect to this clone: No antigen is known for it.

V shed 4 bases and J 0 bases; nucleotides not matched to a gene: 9. The CDR3 length is 16 residues. The germline gives CDR1 LGHDT, CDR2 YNNKEL (reference sequence). The table came from immunoSEQ multiplex PCR; TCRdb's copy has only in-frame clones and leaves some out. This sample carries 100,000 or so clones, around nine tenths of them seen once, and the ten largest clones take about 3.3%. This receptor was identified in an adult in good health. This chain links TRBV3-1 (or the pseudogene TRBV3-2) with TRBJ2-7, with 7 bases aligning to TRBD1. The sequencing here drew on peripheral blood, taken on day 0 of AZD1222 vaccination. Here the CDR3 reads CASSRGRQGSSYEQYF. The CDR3 DNA follows: TGTGCCAGCAGCCGAGGTCGACAGGGAAGCTCCTACGAGCAGTACTTC.